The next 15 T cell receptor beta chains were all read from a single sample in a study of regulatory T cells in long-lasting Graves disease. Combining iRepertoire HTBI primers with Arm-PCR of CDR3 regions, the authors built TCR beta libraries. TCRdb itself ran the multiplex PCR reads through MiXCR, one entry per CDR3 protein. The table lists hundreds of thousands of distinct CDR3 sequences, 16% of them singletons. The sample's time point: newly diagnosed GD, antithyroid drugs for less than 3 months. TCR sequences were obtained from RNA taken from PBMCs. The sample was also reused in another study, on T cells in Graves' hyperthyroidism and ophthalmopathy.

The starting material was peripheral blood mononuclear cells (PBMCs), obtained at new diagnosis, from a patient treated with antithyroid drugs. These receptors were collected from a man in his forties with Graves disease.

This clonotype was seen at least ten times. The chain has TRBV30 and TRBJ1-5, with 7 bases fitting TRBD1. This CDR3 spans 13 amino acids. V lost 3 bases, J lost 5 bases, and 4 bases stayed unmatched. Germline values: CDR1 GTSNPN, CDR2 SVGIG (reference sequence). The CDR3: CAWSLDRHQPQHF. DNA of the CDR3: TGTGCCTGGAGCCTGGACAGGCATCAGCCCCAGCATTTT.

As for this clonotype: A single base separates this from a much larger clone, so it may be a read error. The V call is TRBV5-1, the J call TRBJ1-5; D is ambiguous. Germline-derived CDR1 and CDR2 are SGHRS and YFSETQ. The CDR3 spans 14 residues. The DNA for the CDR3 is TGCTCCCCGCAAAGGGCGTCAAGCAATCAGCCCCAGCATTTT. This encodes CSPQRASSNQPQHF.

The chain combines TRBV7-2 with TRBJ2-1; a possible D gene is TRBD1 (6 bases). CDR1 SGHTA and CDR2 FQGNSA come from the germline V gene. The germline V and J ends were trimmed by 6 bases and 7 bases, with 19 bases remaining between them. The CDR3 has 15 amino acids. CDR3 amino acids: CASRAPGHELNEQFF. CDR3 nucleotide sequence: TGTGCCAGCAGGGCTCCGGGACATGAGTTAAATGAGCAGTTCTTC.

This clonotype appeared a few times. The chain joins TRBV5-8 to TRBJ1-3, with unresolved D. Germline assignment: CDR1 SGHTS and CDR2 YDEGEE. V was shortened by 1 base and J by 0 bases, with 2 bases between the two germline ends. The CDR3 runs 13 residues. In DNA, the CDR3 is TGTGCCAGCAGCTTGCACTCTGGAAACACCATATATTTT. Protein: CASSLHSGNTIYF.

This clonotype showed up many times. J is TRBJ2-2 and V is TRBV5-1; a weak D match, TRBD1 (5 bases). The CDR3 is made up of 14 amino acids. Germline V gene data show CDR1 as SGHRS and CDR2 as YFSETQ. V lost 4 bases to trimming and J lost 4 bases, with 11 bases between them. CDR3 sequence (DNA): TGCGCCAGCAGCCTGCAAGGGGCCACCGGGGAGCTGTTTTTT. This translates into CASSLQGATGELFF.

The CDR3 loop is CASSSKLQGLAGPNTGELFF. CDR3 DNA: TGTGCCAGCTCATCCAAATTACAGGGACTAGCGGGGCCAAACACCGGGGAGCTGTTTTTT. This chain links TRBV18 with TRBJ2-2, with TRBD2 matching over 13 bases. Germline V gene sequence: CDR1 KGHSH, CDR2 LQKENI. The CDR3 contains 20 residues. J gave up 2 bases and V 5 bases, and 14 bases lay outside the gene matches.

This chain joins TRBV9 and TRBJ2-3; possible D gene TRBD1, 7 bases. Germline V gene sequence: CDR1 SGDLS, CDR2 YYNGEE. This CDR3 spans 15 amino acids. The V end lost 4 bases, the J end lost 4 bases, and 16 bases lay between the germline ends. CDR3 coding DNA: TGTGCCAGCAGCCCAGGGGGGATTGAGGCAGATACGCAGTATTTT. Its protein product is CASSPGGIEADTQYF.

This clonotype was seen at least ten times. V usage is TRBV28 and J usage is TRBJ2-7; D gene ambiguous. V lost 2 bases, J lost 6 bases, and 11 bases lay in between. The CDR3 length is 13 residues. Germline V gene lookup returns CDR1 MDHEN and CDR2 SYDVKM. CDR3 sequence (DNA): TGTGCCAGCAGTTTAACCAGGCTCGGCGAGCAGTACTTC. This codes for CASSLTRLGEQYF.

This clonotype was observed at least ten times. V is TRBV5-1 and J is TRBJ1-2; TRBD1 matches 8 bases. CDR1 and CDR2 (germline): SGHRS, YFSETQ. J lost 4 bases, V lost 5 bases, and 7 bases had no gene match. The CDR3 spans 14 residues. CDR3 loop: CASSSGTGRYGYTF. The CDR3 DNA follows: TGCGCCAGCAGTTCTGGGACAGGCCGCTATGGCTACACCTTC.

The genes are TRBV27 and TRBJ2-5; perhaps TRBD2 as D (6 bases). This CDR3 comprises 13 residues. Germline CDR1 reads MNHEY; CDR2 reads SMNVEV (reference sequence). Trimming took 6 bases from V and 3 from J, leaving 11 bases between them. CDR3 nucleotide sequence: TGTGCCAGCAGCCTTAGCGGAAAAGAGACCCAGTACTTC. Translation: CASSLSGKETQYF.

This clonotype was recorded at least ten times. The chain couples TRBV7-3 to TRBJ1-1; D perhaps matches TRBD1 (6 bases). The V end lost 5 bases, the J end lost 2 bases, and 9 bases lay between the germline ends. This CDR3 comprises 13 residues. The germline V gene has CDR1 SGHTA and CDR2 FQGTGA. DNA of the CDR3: TGTGCCAGCAGCACAGGGTTTAACACTGAAGCTTTCTTT. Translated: CASSTGFNTEAFF.

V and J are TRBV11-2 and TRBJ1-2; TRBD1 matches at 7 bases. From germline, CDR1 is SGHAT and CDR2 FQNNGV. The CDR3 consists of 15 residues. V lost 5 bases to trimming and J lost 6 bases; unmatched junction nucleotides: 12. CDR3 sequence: CASSQDSHRGDGYTF. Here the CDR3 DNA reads TGTGCCAGCAGCCAAGATTCCCACAGGGGAGATGGCTACACCTTC.

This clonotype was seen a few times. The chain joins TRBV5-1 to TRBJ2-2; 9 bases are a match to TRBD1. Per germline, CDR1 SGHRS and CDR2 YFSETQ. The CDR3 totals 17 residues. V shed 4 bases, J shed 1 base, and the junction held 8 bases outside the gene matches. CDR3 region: CASSQNGQGMNTGELFF. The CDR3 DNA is TGCGCCAGCAGCCAAAATGGACAGGGGATGAACACCGGGGAGCTGTTTTTT. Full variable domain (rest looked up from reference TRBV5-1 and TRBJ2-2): KAGVTQTPRYLIKTRGQQVTLSCSPISGHRSVSWYQQTPGQGLQFLFEYFSETQRNKGNFPGRFSGRQFSNSRSEMNVSTLELGDSALYLCASSQNGQGMNTGELFFGEGSRLTVL.

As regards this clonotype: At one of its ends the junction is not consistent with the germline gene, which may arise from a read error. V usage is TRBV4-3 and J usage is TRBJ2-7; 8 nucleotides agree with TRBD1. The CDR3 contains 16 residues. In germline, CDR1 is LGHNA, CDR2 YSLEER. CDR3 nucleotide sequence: TGCGCCAGCAACCAAGACCTGCTCAGGGGGCAGTACGAGCAGTACTTC. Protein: CASNQDLLRGQYEQYF.

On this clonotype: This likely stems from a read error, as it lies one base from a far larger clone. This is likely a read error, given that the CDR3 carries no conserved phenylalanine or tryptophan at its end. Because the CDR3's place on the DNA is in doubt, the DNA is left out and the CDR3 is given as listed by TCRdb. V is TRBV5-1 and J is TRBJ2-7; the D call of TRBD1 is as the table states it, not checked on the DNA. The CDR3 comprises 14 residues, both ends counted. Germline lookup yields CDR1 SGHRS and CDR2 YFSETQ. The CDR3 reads CASSLGQSTDTQYL.